This TCR beta chain derives from a study of blood T cell repertoires in COVID-19. Unmatched junction bases numbered 3, after V lost 4 bases and J lost 4 bases. CDR1 is SGHDN and CDR2 is FVKESK in the germline V gene. This CDR3 is built from 13 residues. Clones were sequenced by immunoSEQ multiplex PCR, and TCRdb holds only the in-frame ones, with some missing. The table records 150,000 to 200,000 clones, around four fifths of them present only once. Sequencing was carried out using PBMCs or T cells enriched from blood (not recorded which). The V call is TRBV14, the J call TRBJ1-2; 7 nucleotides match TRBD1. This TCR came from a woman between 45 and 65 years old who had recovered from COVID-19. The CDR3 DNA is TGTGCCAGCAGCCGACAGGGTTTCTATGGCTACACCTTC. Residues: CASSRQGFYGYTF.